The following is a TCR beta chain sequence with its context. No antigen is known for it. The CDR3 length is 15 residues. V was cut by 2 bases and J by 5 bases, with 15 bases left in between. Germline V gene lookup returns CDR1 MDHEN and CDR2 SYDVKM. A v3.0 immunoSEQ assay was performed at survey level. The protocol was immunoSEQ multiplex PCR, while the TCRdb copy is restricted to in-frame clones and leaves out a portion. In the table there are approximately 25,000 clones, more than 75% of which are singletons. Every participant with HIV received treatment in the United States. Each specimen consisted of about 1-11 million cryopreserved PBMC prior to extraction of DNA. The data derive from a study of long-term antiretroviral therapy in people with HIV. Findings and caveats of the study: Pre-ART expanded clones dominated the repertoire at every time point.

The J gene is TRBJ2-5, the V gene TRBV28; D is uncertain. The sample consisted of unsorted PBMCs, taken approximately 4.8 years after starting antiretroviral therapy. This clonotype was obtained from a man aged 35 to 55 with HIV. The CDR3 spells CASSLGSAYAETQYF. The CDR3 nucleotides are TGTGCCAGCAGTTTAGGCTCTGCATATGCTGAGACCCAGTACTTC.